A selection of T cell receptor beta chains follows, all from one sample in a study of blood T cell repertoires in COVID-19. Assay used: immunoSEQ multiplex PCR; TCRdb lists only in-frame clones, some missing. Found here are 250,000 to 350,000 clones, around nine tenths of them singletons; the top ten hold 10% to 12%. Sequencing input: peripheral blood. These receptors were taken from a woman aged 30 to 39 with COVID-19, enrolled during active disease. Each CDR3 is given without its conserved first and last residue. Each record gives: CDR3 protein, J gene, clone size, V gene, D gene. A D gene is named only where the DNA matches it firmly. Some rows have no size entry. The others give once, few or many, or a class for an expanded clone.

CDR3aa: ASSESTGTGFGGELF; j_gene: TRBJ2-2; abundance: once; v_gene: TRBV11-3; d_gene: TRBD1
CDR3aa: SVDRSTGELF; j_gene: TRBJ2-2; abundance: -; v_gene: TRBV29-1; d_gene: -
CDR3aa: ASSLSRGIGYEQY; j_gene: TRBJ2-7; abundance: -; v_gene: TRBV5-6; d_gene: -
CDR3aa: AWSSEETQY; j_gene: TRBJ2-5; abundance: -; v_gene: TRBV30; d_gene: -
CDR3aa: ASRAGVSDTQY; j_gene: TRBJ2-3; abundance: few; v_gene: TRBV10-1; d_gene: TRBD2
CDR3aa: ASSEGLGGTEAF; j_gene: TRBJ1-1; abundance: -; v_gene: TRBV28; d_gene: -
CDR3aa: ASSETGVNTEAF; j_gene: TRBJ1-1; abundance: once; v_gene: TRBV6-1; d_gene: TRBD1
CDR3aa: ASSPPGQGTDTQY; j_gene: TRBJ2-3; abundance: -; v_gene: TRBV18; d_gene: TRBD1
CDR3aa: ASAGQRVYGYT; j_gene: TRBJ1-2; abundance: -; v_gene: TRBV28; d_gene: -
CDR3aa: ASSLGGSGTDTQY; j_gene: TRBJ2-3; abundance: -; v_gene: TRBV28; d_gene: -
CDR3aa: ASRGQRQGNEQF; j_gene: TRBJ2-1; abundance: few; v_gene: TRBV28; d_gene: TRBD1
CDR3aa: ASRSQGMGNQPQH; j_gene: TRBJ1-5; abundance: -; v_gene: TRBV10-2; d_gene: -
CDR3aa: ASSLLYGTEAF; j_gene: TRBJ1-1; abundance: -; v_gene: TRBV11-3; d_gene: -
CDR3aa: ASSRRTQIRSGANVLT; j_gene: TRBJ2-6; abundance: -; v_gene: TRBV19; d_gene: -
CDR3aa: ASSQDASGFSYEQY; j_gene: TRBJ2-7; abundance: -; v_gene: TRBV4-3; d_gene: TRBD2
CDR3aa: ASTKTGSYGYT; j_gene: TRBJ1-2; abundance: -; v_gene: TRBV28; d_gene: -
CDR3aa: ASSQETQLAGGYEQF; j_gene: TRBJ2-1; abundance: -; v_gene: TRBV4-1; d_gene: TRBD2
CDR3aa: ASSATGESQETQY; j_gene: TRBJ2-5; abundance: -; v_gene: TRBV5-1; d_gene: TRBD1
CDR3aa: ASSLVNRDRYT; j_gene: TRBJ1-2; abundance: once; v_gene: TRBV7-2; d_gene: -
CDR3aa: ASSLRQGGTEAF; j_gene: TRBJ1-1; abundance: -; v_gene: TRBV5-1; d_gene: TRBD1
CDR3aa: AWKSGYNSPLH; j_gene: TRBJ1-6; abundance: once; v_gene: TRBV30; d_gene: -
CDR3aa: ASSQAGGTEAF; j_gene: TRBJ1-1; abundance: -; v_gene: TRBV7-9; d_gene: -
CDR3aa: SVVWTTGTEQY; j_gene: TRBJ2-7; abundance: -; v_gene: TRBV29-1; d_gene: -
CDR3aa: ASSLGGYEQY; j_gene: TRBJ2-7; abundance: once; v_gene: TRBV5-1; d_gene: -
CDR3aa: AWTPDRGLGYT; j_gene: TRBJ1-2; abundance: -; v_gene: TRBV30; d_gene: TRBD1
CDR3aa: ASSEGTSSIGELF; j_gene: TRBJ2-2; abundance: -; v_gene: TRBV2; d_gene: TRBD2
CDR3aa: ASSLGGTGSNEQF; j_gene: TRBJ2-1; abundance: -; v_gene: TRBV5-4; d_gene: TRBD1
CDR3aa: ASSQQGQVWEQY; j_gene: TRBJ2-7; abundance: -; v_gene: TRBV3-1/TRBV3-2; d_gene: -
CDR3aa: ASSWDPGRSYEQY; j_gene: TRBJ2-7; abundance: few; v_gene: TRBV6-5; d_gene: -
CDR3aa: ASSRRLAGDYEQY; j_gene: TRBJ2-7; abundance: -; v_gene: TRBV6-6; d_gene: TRBD2
CDR3aa: ASSLRTSGTYNEQF; j_gene: TRBJ2-1; abundance: -; v_gene: TRBV6-6; d_gene: TRBD2
CDR3aa: ASGLFPGGEQY; j_gene: TRBJ2-7; abundance: -; v_gene: TRBV12-5; d_gene: TRBD2
CDR3aa: AWSVSGFAQPQH; j_gene: TRBJ1-5; abundance: -; v_gene: TRBV30; d_gene: -
CDR3aa: SARVQDTQY; j_gene: TRBJ2-3; abundance: -; v_gene: TRBV20-1; d_gene: -
CDR3aa: ASSPHPLQDSNQPQH; j_gene: TRBJ1-5; abundance: -; v_gene: TRBV4-2; d_gene: -
CDR3aa: ASSLLGRADTQY; j_gene: TRBJ2-3; abundance: -; v_gene: TRBV27; d_gene: TRBD2
CDR3aa: ASSPLQGGDTQY; j_gene: TRBJ2-3; abundance: -; v_gene: TRBV7-9; d_gene: -
CDR3aa: ASSESSRGNTIY; j_gene: TRBJ1-3; abundance: once; v_gene: TRBV10-1; d_gene: -
CDR3aa: ATSSGGIVDGYT; j_gene: TRBJ1-2; abundance: -; v_gene: TRBV24-1; d_gene: -
CDR3aa: ASSVWTGGDEQF; j_gene: TRBJ2-1; abundance: -; v_gene: TRBV9; d_gene: TRBD2
CDR3aa: ASSFSSGRAPLF; j_gene: TRBJ2-1; abundance: -; v_gene: TRBV6-2/TRBV6-3; d_gene: TRBD2
CDR3aa: ASSLGQGTDTQY; j_gene: TRBJ2-3; abundance: -; v_gene: TRBV6-5; d_gene: TRBD1
CDR3aa: ASSSQVAEKEQY; j_gene: TRBJ2-7; abundance: -; v_gene: TRBV7-2; d_gene: -
CDR3aa: ASSWTSGSSYEQY; j_gene: TRBJ2-7; abundance: -; v_gene: TRBV11-1; d_gene: TRBD2
CDR3aa: ASSPTRYQETQY; j_gene: TRBJ2-5; abundance: -; v_gene: TRBV2; d_gene: -
CDR3aa: AWSIGGEQY; j_gene: TRBJ2-7; abundance: -; v_gene: TRBV30; d_gene: -
CDR3aa: ASSRDRLSVLT; j_gene: TRBJ2-6; abundance: -; v_gene: TRBV12-3/TRBV12-4; d_gene: TRBD1
CDR3aa: ASSSGSYYNEQF; j_gene: TRBJ2-1; abundance: -; v_gene: TRBV5-5; d_gene: TRBD2
CDR3aa: ASSHRQGAGGELF; j_gene: TRBJ2-2; abundance: -; v_gene: TRBV5-4; d_gene: TRBD1
CDR3aa: ASSPGGRAEKLF; j_gene: TRBJ1-4; abundance: -; v_gene: TRBV4-1; d_gene: TRBD1
CDR3aa: ASTGVYEQY; j_gene: TRBJ2-7; abundance: -; v_gene: TRBV2; d_gene: -
CDR3aa: ASSQGGGPEKLF; j_gene: TRBJ1-4; abundance: -; v_gene: TRBV3-1/TRBV3-2; d_gene: TRBD1
CDR3aa: ASSLSQVRNYGYT; j_gene: TRBJ1-2; abundance: -; v_gene: TRBV28; d_gene: -
CDR3aa: ASSLVRLAGGGISYEQY; j_gene: TRBJ2-7; abundance: -; v_gene: TRBV11-2; d_gene: TRBD2
CDR3aa: ASSIGLAGGPSTDTQY; j_gene: TRBJ2-3; abundance: -; v_gene: TRBV19; d_gene: TRBD2
CDR3aa: ASSLLGQGTYEQY; j_gene: TRBJ2-7; abundance: once; v_gene: TRBV7-9; d_gene: TRBD1
CDR3aa: ASIQGGGQPQH; j_gene: TRBJ1-5; abundance: -; v_gene: TRBV12-3/TRBV12-4; d_gene: -
CDR3aa: ASSTGSTGWSNEQY; j_gene: TRBJ2-7; abundance: -; v_gene: TRBV5-6; d_gene: TRBD1